This T cell receptor beta chain was recorded in a study of T-cell reconstitution after alpha-beta-depleted transplantation in children. Study-level results: Once a year had passed after transplant, T-cell counts and diversity came mostly from newly produced T cells. Reported findings indicate that, about two months after transplant, alpha-beta T cells came from several hundred expanded clones, which were derived from non-depleted graft cells. Surviving recipient T cells and intrathymic progenitors accounted for some patients' high TCRbeta diversity at day 60.

Concerning this clonotype: Its antigen is not known.

CDR3 size: 16 residues. V was clipped by 2 bases and J by 7 bases; unmatched bases: 7. Looked up from germline, CDR1 is SGHTA and CDR2 is FQGNSA. The library targeted TCRbeta and was prepared with unique molecular identifiers. TCRdb fed the PCR reads into MiXCR, producing one record per CDR3 protein. Of hundreds of thousands of distinct CDR3 sequences listed, more than 15% are singletons. The origin of this receptor is a male patient aged 2 to 10 who had a stem cell transplant for acute lymphoblastic leukemia, so the T cells may come from the graft donor. The sequencing used PBMCs, mostly from graft donor cells, collected 360 days after TCRalphabeta/CD19-depleted stem cell transplant. V usage is TRBV7-2 and J usage is TRBJ2-7; 14 bases map to TRBD2. As DNA, the CDR3 is TGTGCCAGCAGCTTAACCGGACTAGCGGGGGGTAGGGAGCAGTACTTC. Translating gives CASSLTGLAGGREQYF.